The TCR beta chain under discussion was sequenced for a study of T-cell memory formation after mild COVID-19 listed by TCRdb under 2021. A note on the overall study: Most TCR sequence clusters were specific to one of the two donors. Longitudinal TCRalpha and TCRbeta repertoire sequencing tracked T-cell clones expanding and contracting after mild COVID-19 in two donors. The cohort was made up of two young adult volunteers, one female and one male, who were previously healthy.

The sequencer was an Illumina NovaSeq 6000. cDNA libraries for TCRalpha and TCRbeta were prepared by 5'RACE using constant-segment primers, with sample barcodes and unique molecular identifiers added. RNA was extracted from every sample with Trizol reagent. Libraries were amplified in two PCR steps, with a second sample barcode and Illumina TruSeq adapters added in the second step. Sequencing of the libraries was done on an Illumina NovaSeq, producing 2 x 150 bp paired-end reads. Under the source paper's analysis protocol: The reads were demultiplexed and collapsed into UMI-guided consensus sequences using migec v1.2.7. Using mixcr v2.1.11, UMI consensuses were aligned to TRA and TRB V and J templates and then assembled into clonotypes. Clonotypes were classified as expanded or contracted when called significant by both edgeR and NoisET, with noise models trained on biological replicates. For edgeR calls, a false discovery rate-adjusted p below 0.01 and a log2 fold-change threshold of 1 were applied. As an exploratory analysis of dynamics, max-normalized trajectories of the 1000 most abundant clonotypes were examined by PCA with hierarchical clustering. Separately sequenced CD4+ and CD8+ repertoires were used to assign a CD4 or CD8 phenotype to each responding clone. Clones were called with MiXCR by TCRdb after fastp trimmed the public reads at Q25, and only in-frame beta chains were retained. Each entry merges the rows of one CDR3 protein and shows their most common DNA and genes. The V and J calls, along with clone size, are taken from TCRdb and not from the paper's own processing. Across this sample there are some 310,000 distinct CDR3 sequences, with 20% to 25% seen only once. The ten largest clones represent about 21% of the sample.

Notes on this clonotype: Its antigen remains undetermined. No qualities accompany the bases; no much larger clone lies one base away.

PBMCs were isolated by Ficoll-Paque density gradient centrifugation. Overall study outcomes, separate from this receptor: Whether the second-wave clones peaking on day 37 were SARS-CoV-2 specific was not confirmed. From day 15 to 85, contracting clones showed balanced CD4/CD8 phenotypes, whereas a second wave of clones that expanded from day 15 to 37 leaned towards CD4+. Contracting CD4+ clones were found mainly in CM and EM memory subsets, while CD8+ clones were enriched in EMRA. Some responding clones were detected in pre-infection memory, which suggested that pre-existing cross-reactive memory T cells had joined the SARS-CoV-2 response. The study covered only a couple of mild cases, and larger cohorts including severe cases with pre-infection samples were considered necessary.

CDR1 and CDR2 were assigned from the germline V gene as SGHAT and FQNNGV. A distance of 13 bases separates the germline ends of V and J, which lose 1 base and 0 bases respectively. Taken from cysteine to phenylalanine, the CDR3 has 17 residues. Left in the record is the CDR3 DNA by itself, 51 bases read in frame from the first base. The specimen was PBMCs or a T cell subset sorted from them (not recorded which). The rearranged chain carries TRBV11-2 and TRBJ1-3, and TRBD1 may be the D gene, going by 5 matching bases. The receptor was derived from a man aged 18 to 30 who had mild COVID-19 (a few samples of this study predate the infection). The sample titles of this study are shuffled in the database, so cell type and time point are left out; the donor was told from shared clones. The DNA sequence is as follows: TGTGCCAGCAGCTTAGGCAGGGATTTCTCCTCTGGAAACACCATATATTTT. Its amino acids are CASSLGRDFSSGNTIYF.